A selection of T cell receptor beta chains follows, all from one sample in a study of blood T cell repertoires in COVID-19. Libraries were prepared by immunoSEQ multiplex PCR; TCRdb keeps only in-frame clonotypes and omits some of them. The sample comprises about 200,000 clones, 70% to 90% of which are singletons, and about 8.8% rests with the top ten. Sequencing input: PBMCs or T cells enriched from blood (not recorded which). The receptor set was obtained from a young woman who had recovered from COVID-19. Both conserved end residues are part of each CDR3. D genes are given only for firm matches. A row's size may be missing; if present it is once, few, many or a size class.

clone_size	v_call	j_call	cdr3_length	d_call	cdr3_nt	cdr3_aa
NA	TRBV28	TRBJ2-5	14	TRBD1	TGTGCCAGCAGCGAAGGACAGGGGATAGAGACCCAGTACTTC	CASSEGQGIETQYF
NA	TRBV28	TRBJ2-3	16	TRBD2	TGTGCCAGCAGTTTCTGGCGGGTCGGGAGGACAGATACGCAGTATTTT	CASSFWRVGRTDTQYF
NA	TRBV5-1	TRBJ1-4	15	NA	TGCGCCAGCAGCTTGGGAGGGCTGCTTAATGAAAAACTGTTTTTT	CASSLGGLLNEKLFF
NA	TRBV28	TRBJ2-3	13	NA	TGTGCCAGCAGTTTCCTCGGGGGGCCTACGCAGTATTTT	CASSFLGGPTQYF
NA	TRBV2	TRBJ1-5	15	NA	TGTGCCAGCAGTGGCGGCGGGGGCCCCAATCAGCCCCAGCATTTT	CASSGGGGPNQPQHF
NA	TRBV6-4	TRBJ1-1	16	TRBD1	TGTGCCGACCTGAAAAACAGGGGGGTAGGAAACACTGAAGCTTTCTTT	CADLKNRGVGNTEAFF
NA	TRBV19	TRBJ1-2	13	TRBD1	TGTGCCAGTACTTGGGACAGACACTATGGCTACACCTTC	CASTWDRHYGYTF
NA	TRBV7-6	TRBJ2-5	13	NA	TGTGCCAGCAGCTTACGACTAAAAGAGACCCAGTACTTC	CASSLRLKETQYF
NA	TRBV7-9	TRBJ2-1	12	TRBD1	TGTGCCAGCAGCTTCCCCGGGACAGGGCAGTTCTTC	CASSFPGTGQFF
NA	TRBV7-9	TRBJ1-2	16	TRBD1	TGTGCCAGCAGCTTAGGAAGGGACAGGTTGAACTATGGCTACACCTTC	CASSLGRDRLNYGYTF
NA	TRBV7-9	TRBJ1-6	14	NA	TGTGCCAGCAGCTTACAGGGGCTAAATTCACCCCTCCACTTT	CASSLQGLNSPLHF
NA	TRBV11-2	TRBJ2-1	11	NA	TGTGCCAGCAGCTTCGAGGGTGAGCAGTTCTTC	CASSFEGEQFF
once	TRBV6-2/TRBV6-3	TRBJ1-6	18	TRBD1	TGTGCCAGCAGTCGTATCCGGGGACAGGGGGCGGAAAATTCACCCCTCCACTTT	CASSRIRGQGAENSPLHF
NA	TRBV5-6	TRBJ2-7	13	TRBD1	TGTGCCAGCAGACTAGGACAGGCCTACGAGCAGTACTTC	CASRLGQAYEQYF
NA	TRBV10-3	TRBJ2-3	16	NA	TGTGCCATCAGCAGGCTAGCAGCTACTAGCACAGATACGCAGTATTTT	CAISRLAATSTDTQYF
NA	TRBV3-1/TRBV3-2	TRBJ2-2	20	TRBD2	TGTGCCAGCAGCCAAGATCTCCCCCTAGCGGGGGCCTTAAACACCGGGGAGCTGTTTTTT	CASSQDLPLAGALNTGELFF
NA	TRBV27	TRBJ1-1	17	TRBD1	TGTGCCAGCAAATACGGCAGGGGGTGTTTTGCGAACACTGAAGCTTTCTTT	CASKYGRGCFANTEAFF
few	TRBV12-5	TRBJ2-3	16	TRBD2	TGTGCTAGTGGTTTGCCTTGGGGGGGTTATACAGATACGCAGTATTTT	CASGLPWGGYTDTQYF
NA	TRBV5-6	TRBJ1-2	14	TRBD1	TGTGCCAGCAGCCCCGGGACAGGGTCACTCGGCTACACCTTC	CASSPGTGSLGYTF
NA	TRBV28	TRBJ1-6	15	TRBD1	TGTGCCAGCGGACCACAGGGGAGGCTTAATTCACCCCTCCACTTT	CASGPQGRLNSPLHF
NA	TRBV14	TRBJ1-3	15	NA	TGTGCCAGCAGCCACTACAGGACCTCTGGAAACACCATATATTTT	CASSHYRTSGNTIYF
NA	TRBV19	TRBJ2-4	13	NA	TGTGCCAGTAGTATGAGTAGCTCCCCGCATCAGTACTTC	CASSMSSSPHQYF
NA	TRBV18	TRBJ1-1	15	NA	TGTGCCAGCTCACCGAGAGGGCCCCGGAACACTGAAGCTTTCTTT	CASSPRGPRNTEAFF
once	TRBV14	TRBJ1-2	13	NA	TGTGCCAGCAGCCAAGGTAGAAGCTATGGCTACACCTTC	CASSQGRSYGYTF
NA	TRBV6-4	TRBJ1-1	14	NA	TGTGCCAGCAGTGTCGGTGGGAAGGGGACTGAAGCTTTCTTT	CASSVGGKGTEAFF
NA	TRBV19	TRBJ1-2	17	TRBD1	TGTGCCAGTAGTGGGCGGTCGCCAGGGGGGAAAGGGTATGGCTACACCTTC	CASSGRSPGGKGYGYTF
NA	TRBV10-3	TRBJ2-7	15	TRBD1	TGTGCCATCAGTGGTCCCGGGACAGGGACCAGCGAGCAGTACTTC	CAISGPGTGTSEQYF
NA	TRBV18	TRBJ2-6	17	TRBD1	TGTGCCAGCTCACCACAGGGGGCTGCCTCTGGGGCCAACGTCCTGACTTTC	CASSPQGAASGANVLTF
NA	TRBV30	TRBJ2-6	14	NA	TGTGCCTGGAGTGGGCTGGAGAGGGCCAACGTCCTGACTTTC	CAWSGLERANVLTF
once	TRBV25-1	TRBJ1-4	14	NA	TGTGCCAGCAGTGCTCGAGGGCACAATGAAAAACTGTTTTTT	CASSARGHNEKLFF
NA	TRBV5-1	TRBJ1-4	16	TRBD1	TGCGCCAGCAGCGTACAGGGGACCGCAACTAATGAAAAACTGTTTTTT	CASSVQGTATNEKLFF
NA	TRBV27	TRBJ1-1	14	TRBD1	TGTGCCAGCAGTTCTACAGGGGTCGGCACTGAAGCTTTCTTT	CASSSTGVGTEAFF
NA	TRBV24-1	TRBJ1-1	13	NA	TGTGCCACCACATCAGGAATGAACACTGAAGCTTTCTTT	CATTSGMNTEAFF
NA	TRBV7-2	TRBJ1-5	15	TRBD1	TGTGCCAGCAGCTTAGCCACAGGGGGATCTTGGCCCCAGCATTTT	CASSLATGGSWPQHF
NA	TRBV5-8	TRBJ1-2	14	NA	TGTGCCAGCAGCTTGGGGCCGGGGGGGGCTGGCTACACCTTC	CASSLGPGGAGYTF
NA	TRBV7-9	TRBJ2-7	16	TRBD2	TGTGCCAGCAGCGCCTCCACTAGCGGGGGATTCTACGAGCAGTACTTC	CASSASTSGGFYEQYF
medium-sized	TRBV7-3	TRBJ2-5	15	NA	TGTGCCAGCAGCTTAACGAACACTAGATCGGAGACCCAGTACTTC	CASSLTNTRSETQYF
NA	TRBV10-3	TRBJ2-6	17	TRBD1	TGTGCCATCACGAGGGACAGCCCGGTCTCTGGGGCCAACGTCCTGACTTTC	CAITRDSPVSGANVLTF
NA	TRBV5-1	TRBJ2-7	14	NA	TGCGCCAGCAGCTTGGCCGGCGGTTCCTACGAGCAGTACTTC	CASSLAGGSYEQYF
NA	TRBV5-1	TRBJ2-7	14	TRBD1	TGCGCCAGCAGCCCATTGGACAGGGCAAACGAGCAGTACTTC	CASSPLDRANEQYF
NA	TRBV11-2	TRBJ2-3	16	TRBD2	TGTGCCAGCAGCTTAGTTGAGCGGGGTGGCACAGATACGCAGTATTTT	CASSLVERGGTDTQYF
NA	TRBV2	TRBJ2-7	13	TRBD1	TGTGCCAGCAGTGAAGGACAGGGTAGCGAGCAGTACTTC	CASSEGQGSEQYF
NA	TRBV27	TRBJ2-7	15	NA	TGTGCCAGCAGTTTTTCGGTCAACCTCGTGGTCGAGCAGTACTTC	CASSFSVNLVVEQYF